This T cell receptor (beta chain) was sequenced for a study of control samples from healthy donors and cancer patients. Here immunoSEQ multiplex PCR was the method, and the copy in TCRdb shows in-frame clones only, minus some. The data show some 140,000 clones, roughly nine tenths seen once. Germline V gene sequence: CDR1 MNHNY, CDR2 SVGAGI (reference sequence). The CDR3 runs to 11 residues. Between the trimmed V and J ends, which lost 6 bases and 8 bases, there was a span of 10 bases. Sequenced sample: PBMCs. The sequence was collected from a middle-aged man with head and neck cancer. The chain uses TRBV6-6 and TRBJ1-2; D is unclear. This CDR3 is CASSPWEGYTF. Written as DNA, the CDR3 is TGTGCCAGCAGCCCCTGGGAGGGCTACACCTTC.